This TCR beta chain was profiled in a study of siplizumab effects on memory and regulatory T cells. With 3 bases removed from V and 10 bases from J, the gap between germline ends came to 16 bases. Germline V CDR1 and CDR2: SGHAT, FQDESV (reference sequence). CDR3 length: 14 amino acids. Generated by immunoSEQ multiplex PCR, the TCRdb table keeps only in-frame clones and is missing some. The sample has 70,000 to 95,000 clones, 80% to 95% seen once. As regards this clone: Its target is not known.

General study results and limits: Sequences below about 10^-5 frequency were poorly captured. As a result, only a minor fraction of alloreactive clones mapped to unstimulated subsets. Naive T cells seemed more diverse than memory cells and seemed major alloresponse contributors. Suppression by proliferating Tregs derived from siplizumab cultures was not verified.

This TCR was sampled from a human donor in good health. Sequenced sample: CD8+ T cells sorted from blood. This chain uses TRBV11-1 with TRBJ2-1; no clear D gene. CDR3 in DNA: TGTGCCAGCAGCTTGGGTTCCGGCCTGGGAGAGCAGTTCTTC. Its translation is CASSLGSGLGEQFF. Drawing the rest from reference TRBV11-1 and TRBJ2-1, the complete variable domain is EAEVAQSPRYKITEKSQAVAFWCDPISGHATLYWYRQILGQGPELLVQFQDESVVDDSQLPKDRFSAERLKGVDSTLKIQPAELGDSAMYLCASSLGSGLGEQFFGPGTRLTVL.